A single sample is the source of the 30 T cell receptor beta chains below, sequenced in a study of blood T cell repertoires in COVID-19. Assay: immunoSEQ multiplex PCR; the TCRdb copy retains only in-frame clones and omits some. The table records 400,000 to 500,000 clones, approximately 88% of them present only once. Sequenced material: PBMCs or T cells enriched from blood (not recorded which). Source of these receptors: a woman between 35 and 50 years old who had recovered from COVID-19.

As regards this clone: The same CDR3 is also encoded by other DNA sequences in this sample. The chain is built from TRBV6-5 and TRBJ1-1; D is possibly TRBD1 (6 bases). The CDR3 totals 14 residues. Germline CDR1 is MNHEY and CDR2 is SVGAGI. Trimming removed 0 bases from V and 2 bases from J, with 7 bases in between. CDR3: CASSYSGGNTEAFF. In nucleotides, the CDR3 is TGTGCCAGCAGTTACTCAGGGGGTAACACTGAAGCTTTCTTT.

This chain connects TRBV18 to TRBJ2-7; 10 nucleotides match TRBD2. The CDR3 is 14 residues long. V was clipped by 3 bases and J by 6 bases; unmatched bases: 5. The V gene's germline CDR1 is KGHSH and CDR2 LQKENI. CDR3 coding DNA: TGTGCCAGCTCACCTGCCAGCGGGAGGGCCGAGCAGTACTTC. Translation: CASSPASGRAEQYF.

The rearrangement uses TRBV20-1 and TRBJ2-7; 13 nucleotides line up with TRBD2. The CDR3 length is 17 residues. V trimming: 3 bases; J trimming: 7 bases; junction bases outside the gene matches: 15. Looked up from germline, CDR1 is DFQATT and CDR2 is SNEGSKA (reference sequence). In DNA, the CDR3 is TGCAGTGCTAGTTCGTATGCACTAGCGGGAGGGCCGAAAGAGCAGTACTTC. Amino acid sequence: CSASSYALAGGPKEQYF.

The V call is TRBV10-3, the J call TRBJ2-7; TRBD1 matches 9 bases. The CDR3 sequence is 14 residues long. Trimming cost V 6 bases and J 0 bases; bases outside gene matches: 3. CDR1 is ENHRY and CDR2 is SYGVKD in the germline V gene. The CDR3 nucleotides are TGTGCCATCAGGACAGGGGGTGACTCCTACGAGCAGTACTTC. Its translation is CAIRTGGDSYEQYF.

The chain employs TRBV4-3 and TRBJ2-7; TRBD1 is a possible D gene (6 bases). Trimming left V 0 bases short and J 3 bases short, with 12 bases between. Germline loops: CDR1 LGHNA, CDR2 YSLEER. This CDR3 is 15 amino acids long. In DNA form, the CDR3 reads TGCGCCAGCAGCCAAGATATCAGGGGATACTACGAGCAGTACTTC. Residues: CASSQDIRGYYEQYF.

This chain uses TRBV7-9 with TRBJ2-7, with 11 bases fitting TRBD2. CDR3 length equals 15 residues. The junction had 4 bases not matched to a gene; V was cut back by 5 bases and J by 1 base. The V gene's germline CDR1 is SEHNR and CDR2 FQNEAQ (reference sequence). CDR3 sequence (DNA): TGTGCCAGCAGCCCCGGGACTAGCGGTTCCTACGAGCAGTACTTC. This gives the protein CASSPGTSGSYEQYF.

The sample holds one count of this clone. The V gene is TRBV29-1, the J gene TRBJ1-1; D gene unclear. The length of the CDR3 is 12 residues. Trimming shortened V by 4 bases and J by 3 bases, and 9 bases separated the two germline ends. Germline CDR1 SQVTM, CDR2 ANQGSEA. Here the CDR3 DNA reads TGCAGCGTTGGCCGAGGCTACACTGAAGCTTTCTTT. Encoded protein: CSVGRGYTEAFF.

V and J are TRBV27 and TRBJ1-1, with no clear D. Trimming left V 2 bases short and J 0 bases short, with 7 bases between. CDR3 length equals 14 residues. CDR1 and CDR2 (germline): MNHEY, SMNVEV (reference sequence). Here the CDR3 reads CASSLLNMNTEAFF. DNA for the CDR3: TGTGCCAGCAGTTTACTTAACATGAACACTGAAGCTTTCTTT.

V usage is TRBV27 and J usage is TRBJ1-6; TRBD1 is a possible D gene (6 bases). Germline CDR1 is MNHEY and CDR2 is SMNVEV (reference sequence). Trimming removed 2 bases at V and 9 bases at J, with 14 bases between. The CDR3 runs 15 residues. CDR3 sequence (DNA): TGTGCCAGCAGTTTAGGGCCGGGGGGCGGTTCACCCCTCCACTTT. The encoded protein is CASSLGPGGGSPLHF.

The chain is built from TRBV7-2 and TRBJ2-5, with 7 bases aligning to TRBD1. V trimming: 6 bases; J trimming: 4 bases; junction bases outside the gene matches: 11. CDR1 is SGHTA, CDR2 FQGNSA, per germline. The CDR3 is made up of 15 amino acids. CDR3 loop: CASRGAVGGRETQYF. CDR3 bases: TGTGCCAGCAGGGGGGCGGTAGGGGGCAGAGAGACCCAGTACTTC.

The CDR3 DNA reads TGTGCCAGCAGGGAAACACCGGGTGGCTACACCTTC. Translation: CASRETPGGYTF. The chain employs TRBV27 and TRBJ1-2, with D unresolved. The germline V and J ends were trimmed by 6 bases and 7 bases, with 12 bases remaining between them. The CDR3 covers 12 residues. Germline V lookup: CDR1 MNHEY, CDR2 SMNVEV (reference sequence).

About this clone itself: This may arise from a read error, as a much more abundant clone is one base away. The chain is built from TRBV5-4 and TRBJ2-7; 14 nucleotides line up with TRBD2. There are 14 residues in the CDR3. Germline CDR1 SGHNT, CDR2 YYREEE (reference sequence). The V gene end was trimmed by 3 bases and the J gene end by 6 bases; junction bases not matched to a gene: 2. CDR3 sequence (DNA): TGTGCCAGCAGCTCGGGACTAGCGGGAGTCGAGCAGTACTTC. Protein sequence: CASSSGLAGVEQYF.

The CDR3 loop reads CASSQDPGITNTEAFF. Here the CDR3 DNA reads TGCGCCAGCAGCCAAGATCCAGGGATAACGAACACTGAAGCTTTCTTT. The gene calls are TRBV4-1 and TRBJ1-1; the D gene is possibly TRBD1 (5 bases). The germline V gene encodes CDR1 MGHRA and CDR2 YSYEKL. The CDR3 has 16 residues. Trimming removed 0 bases from V and 1 base from J, with 12 bases in between.

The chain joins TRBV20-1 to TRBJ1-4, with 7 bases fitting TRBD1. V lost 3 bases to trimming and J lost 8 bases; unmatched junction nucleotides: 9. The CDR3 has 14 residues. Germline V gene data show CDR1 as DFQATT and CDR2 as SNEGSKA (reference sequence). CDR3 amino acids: CSASTDRAKEKLFF. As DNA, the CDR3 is TGCAGTGCTAGTACTGACAGGGCAAAGGAAAAACTGTTTTTT.

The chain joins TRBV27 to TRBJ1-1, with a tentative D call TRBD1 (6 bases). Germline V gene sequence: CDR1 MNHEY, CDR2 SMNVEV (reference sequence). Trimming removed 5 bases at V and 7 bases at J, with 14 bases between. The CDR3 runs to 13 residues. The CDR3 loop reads CASSSKGEGEAFF. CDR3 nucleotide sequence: TGTGCCAGCAGTAGTAAGGGGGAGGGTGAAGCTTTCTTT.

CDR3 amino acids: CASRQTSGSPYNEQFF. Written as DNA, the CDR3 is TGTGCCAGCAGACAGACTAGCGGGAGTCCCTACAATGAGCAGTTCTTC. The gene calls are TRBV27 and TRBJ2-1; 12 positions match TRBD2. V dropped 6 bases and J dropped 2; count of bases not matched to a gene: 5. The germline V gene encodes CDR1 MNHEY and CDR2 SMNVEV (reference sequence). The CDR3 runs 16 residues.

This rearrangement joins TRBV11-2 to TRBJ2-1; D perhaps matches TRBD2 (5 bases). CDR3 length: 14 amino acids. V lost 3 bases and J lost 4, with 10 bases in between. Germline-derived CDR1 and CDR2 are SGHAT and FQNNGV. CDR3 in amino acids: CASSFLTSYNEQFF. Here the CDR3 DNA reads TGTGCCAGCAGCTTTCTTACTAGTTACAATGAGCAGTTCTTC.

CDR3: CASSLEGTGVHEQFF. The CDR3 DNA reads TGTGCCAGCAGCTTAGAGGGGACAGGGGTTCATGAGCAGTTCTTC. The gene calls are TRBV7-2 and TRBJ2-1; 10 nucleotides align to TRBD1. Germline trimming cut 1 base from V and 8 bases from J; bases unmatched to any gene: 5. Germline CDR1 reads SGHTA; CDR2 reads FQGNSA. The CDR3 length is 15 residues.

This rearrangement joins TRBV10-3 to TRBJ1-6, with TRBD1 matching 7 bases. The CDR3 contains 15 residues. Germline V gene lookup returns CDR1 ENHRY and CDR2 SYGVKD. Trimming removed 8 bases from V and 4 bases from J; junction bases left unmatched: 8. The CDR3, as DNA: TGTGCCATCGCCCGGGACAGAGAATATAATTCACCCCTCCACTTT. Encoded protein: CAIARDREYNSPLHF.

The CDR3 region has the DNA TGTGCCAGCAGCGTCGGAGCTAGCGGGAGGGGAGGGCAAGAGACCCAGTACTTC. This codes for CASSVGASGRGGQETQYF. V gene TRBV9 combines with J gene TRBJ2-5; 12 bases map to TRBD2. The CDR3 length is 18 residues. The V segment lost 2 bases and the J segment 2 bases; nucleotides outside the gene matches: 10. The germline CDR1 and CDR2 sequences are SGDLS and YYNGEE.

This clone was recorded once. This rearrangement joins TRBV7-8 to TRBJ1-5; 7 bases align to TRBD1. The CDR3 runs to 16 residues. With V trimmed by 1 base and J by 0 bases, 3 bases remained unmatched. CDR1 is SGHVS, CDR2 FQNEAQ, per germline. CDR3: CASSLGQGYSNQPQHF. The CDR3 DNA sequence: TGTGCCAGCAGCTTAGGACAGGGCTATAGCAATCAGCCCCAGCATTTT.

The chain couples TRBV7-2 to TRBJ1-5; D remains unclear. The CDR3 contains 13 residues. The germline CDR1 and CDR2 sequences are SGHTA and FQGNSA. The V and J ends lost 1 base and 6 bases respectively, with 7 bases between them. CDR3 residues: CASSLDRIQPQHF. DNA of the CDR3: TGTGCCAGCAGCTTAGACAGAATTCAGCCCCAGCATTTT.

This CDR3 reads CASSLTYEPPGETQYF. The DNA for the CDR3 is TGTGCCAGCAGCCTTACTTATGAACCCCCAGGGGAGACCCAGTACTTC. The chain combines TRBV4-2 with TRBJ2-5, with D tentatively TRBD1 (5 bases). The CDR3 has 16 residues. Per germline, CDR1 LGHNA and CDR2 YNFKEQ. Trimming removed 4 bases from V and 5 bases from J, with 20 bases in between.

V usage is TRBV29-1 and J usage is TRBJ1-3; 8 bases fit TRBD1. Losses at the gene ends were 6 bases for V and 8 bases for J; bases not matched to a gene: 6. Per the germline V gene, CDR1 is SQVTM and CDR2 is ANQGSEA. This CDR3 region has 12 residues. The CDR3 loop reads CSVTTGADTIYF. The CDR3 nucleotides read TGCAGCGTCACGACAGGGGCGGACACCATATATTTT.

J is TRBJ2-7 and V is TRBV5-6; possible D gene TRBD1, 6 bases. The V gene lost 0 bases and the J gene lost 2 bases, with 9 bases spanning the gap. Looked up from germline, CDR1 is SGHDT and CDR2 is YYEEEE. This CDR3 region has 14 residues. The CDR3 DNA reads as TGTGCCAGCAGCTTGGGGTCAGGGGCCTACGAGCAGTACTTC. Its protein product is CASSLGSGAYEQYF.

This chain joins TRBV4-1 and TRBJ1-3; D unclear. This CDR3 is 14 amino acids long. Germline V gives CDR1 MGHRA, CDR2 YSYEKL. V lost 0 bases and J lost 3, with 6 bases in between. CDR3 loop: CASSQDPFGNTIYF. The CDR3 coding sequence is TGCGCCAGCAGCCAAGACCCTTTTGGAAACACCATATATTTT.

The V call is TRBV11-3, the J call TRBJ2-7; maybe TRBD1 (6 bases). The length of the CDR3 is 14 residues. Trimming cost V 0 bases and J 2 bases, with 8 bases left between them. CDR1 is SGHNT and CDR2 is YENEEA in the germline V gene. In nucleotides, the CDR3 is TGTGCCAGCAGCTTAGATACAGGGACCTACGAGCAGTACTTC. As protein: CASSLDTGTYEQYF.

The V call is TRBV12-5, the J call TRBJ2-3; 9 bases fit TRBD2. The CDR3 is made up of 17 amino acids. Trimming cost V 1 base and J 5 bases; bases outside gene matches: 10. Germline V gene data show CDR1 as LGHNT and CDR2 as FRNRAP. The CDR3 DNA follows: TGTGCTAGTGGTTTGGGACTAGCGGCCGAAGGGGGAGATACGCAGTATTTT. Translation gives CASGLGLAAEGGDTQYF. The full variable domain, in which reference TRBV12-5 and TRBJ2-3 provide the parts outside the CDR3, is DARVTQTPRHKVTEMGQEVTMRCQPILGHNTVFWYRQTMMQGLELLAYFRNRAPLDDSGMPKDRFSAEMPDATLATLKIQPSEPRDSAVYFCASGLGLAAEGGDTQYFGPGTRLTVL.

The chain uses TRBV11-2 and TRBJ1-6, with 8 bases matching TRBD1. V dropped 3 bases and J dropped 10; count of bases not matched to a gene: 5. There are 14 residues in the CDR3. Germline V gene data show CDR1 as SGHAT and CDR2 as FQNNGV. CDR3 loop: CASSLDRVWSPLHF. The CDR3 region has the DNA TGTGCCAGCAGCTTGGACAGGGTGTGGTCACCCCTCCACTTT.

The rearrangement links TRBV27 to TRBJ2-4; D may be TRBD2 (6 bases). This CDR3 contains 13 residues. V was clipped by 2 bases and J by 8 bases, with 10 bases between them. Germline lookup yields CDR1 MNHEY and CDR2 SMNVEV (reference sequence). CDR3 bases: TGTGCCAGCAGTTTACTCGGGGAGGACATTCAGTACTTC. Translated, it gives CASSLLGEDIQYF.